These T cell receptor beta chains were read from a single sample in a study of blood T cell repertoires in COVID-19. Sequencing used immunoSEQ multiplex PCR; TCRdb keeps in-frame clones, though not all of them. This table has over 200,000 clones, around nine tenths appearing once. Source material: peripheral blood. Source of these receptors: a man aged 55-75 years with COVID-19, enrolled during active disease. Both conserved end residues are part of each CDR3. The D gene is left open where the match is weak. The size field is filled for only some rows; it gives once, few, many or a size class.

d_gene,v_gene,abundance,j_gene,CDR3aa,CDR3nt
TRBD2,TRBV19,NA,TRBJ2-3,CASSTGGALMDTQYF,TGTGCCAGTAGTACGGGGGGGGCCCTGATGGATACGCAGTATTTT
TRBD2,TRBV7-7,NA,TRBJ2-5,CASSLEPSGKTQYF,TGTGCTAGCAGCTTAGAACCTAGCGGGAAGACCCAGTACTTC
TRBD2,TRBV30,NA,TRBJ2-7,CAWTPAGTSNYEQYF,TGTGCCTGGACCCCCGCCGGGACTAGCAATTACGAGCAGTACTTC
TRBD2,TRBV3-1/TRBV3-2,NA,TRBJ2-3,CASSQARPRASGSTDTQYF,TGTGCCAGCAGCCAAGCCCGACCCAGGGCTAGCGGATCCACAGATACGCAGTATTTT
NA,TRBV5-1,NA,TRBJ2-7,CASTGADEQYF,TGCGCCAGCACTGGGGCGGACGAGCAGTACTTC
TRBD1,TRBV7-9,once,TRBJ2-7,CASSPSRGQAYEQYF,TGTGCCAGCTCCCCCTCGCGGGGACAGGCCTACGAGCAGTACTTC
TRBD2,TRBV5-1,once,TRBJ2-3,CASRAGLAGADTQYF,TGCGCCAGTCGGGCGGGACTAGCGGGAGCAGATACGCAGTATTTT
NA,TRBV27,NA,TRBJ1-1,CASSLVPGSQNTEAFF,TGTGCCAGCAGTTTAGTCCCGGGATCCCAGAACACTGAAGCTTTCTTT
NA,TRBV5-1,few,TRBJ1-4,CASSFGEKNEKLFF,TGCGCCAGCAGCTTCGGGGAAAAAAATGAAAAACTGTTTTTT
NA,TRBV18,few,TRBJ2-7,CASSPVGQSSYEQYF,TGTGCCAGCTCACCCGTGGGCCAAAGCTCCTACGAGCAGTACTTC
NA,TRBV5-1,NA,TRBJ2-7,CASSTRSSYEQYF,TGCGCCAGCAGCACACGGAGCTCCTACGAGCAGTACTTC
TRBD1,TRBV18,NA,TRBJ2-3,CASSLTPGQGPDTQYF,TGTGCCAGCTCGCTTACTCCGGGACAGGGTCCAGATACGCAGTATTTT
NA,TRBV5-1,NA,TRBJ2-7,CASSLTAAYEQYF,TGCGCCAGCAGCTTGACAGCAGCCTACGAGCAGTACTTC
NA,TRBV9,NA,TRBJ2-1,CASSVLGGNEQFF,TGTGCCAGCAGCGTATTAGGCGGGAATGAGCAGTTCTTC
TRBD1,TRBV30,NA,TRBJ1-5,CAWARGPGDQPQHF,TGTGCCTGGGCAAGGGGGCCAGGGGATCAGCCCCAGCATTTT